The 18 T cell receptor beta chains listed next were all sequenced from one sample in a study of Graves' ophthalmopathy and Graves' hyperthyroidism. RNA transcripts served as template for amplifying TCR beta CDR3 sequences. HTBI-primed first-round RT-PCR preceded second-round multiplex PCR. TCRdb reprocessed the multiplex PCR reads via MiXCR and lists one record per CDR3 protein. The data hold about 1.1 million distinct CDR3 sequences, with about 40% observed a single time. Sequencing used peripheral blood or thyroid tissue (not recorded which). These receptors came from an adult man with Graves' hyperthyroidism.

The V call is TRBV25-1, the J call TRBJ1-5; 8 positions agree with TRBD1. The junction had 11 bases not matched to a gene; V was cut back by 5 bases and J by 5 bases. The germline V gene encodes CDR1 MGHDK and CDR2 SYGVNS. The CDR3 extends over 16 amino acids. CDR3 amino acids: CASSSTTTGGHQPQHF. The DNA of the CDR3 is TGTGCCAGCAGTTCAACAACAACAGGGGGACATCAGCCCCAGCATTTT.

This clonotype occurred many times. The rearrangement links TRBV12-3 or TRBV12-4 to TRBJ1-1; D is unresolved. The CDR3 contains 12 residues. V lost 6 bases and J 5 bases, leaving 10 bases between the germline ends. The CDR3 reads CASSRVGTEAFF. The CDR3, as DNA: TGTGCCAGCAGCCGGGTTGGGACTGAAGCTTTCTTT.

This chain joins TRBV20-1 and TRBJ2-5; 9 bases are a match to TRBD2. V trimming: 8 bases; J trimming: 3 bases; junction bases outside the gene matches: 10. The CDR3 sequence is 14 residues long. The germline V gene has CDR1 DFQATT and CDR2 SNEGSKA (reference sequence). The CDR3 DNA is TGCAGTTCTCGGACTAGCGACGGTAAAGAGACCCAGTACTTC. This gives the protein CSSRTSDGKETQYF.

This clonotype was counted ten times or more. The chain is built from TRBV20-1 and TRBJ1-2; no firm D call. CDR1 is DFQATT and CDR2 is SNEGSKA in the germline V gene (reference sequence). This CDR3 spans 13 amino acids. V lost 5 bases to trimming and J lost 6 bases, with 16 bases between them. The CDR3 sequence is CSAEDHLENGYTF. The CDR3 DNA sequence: TGCAGTGCTGAGGACCATTTGGAGAATGGCTACACCTTC.

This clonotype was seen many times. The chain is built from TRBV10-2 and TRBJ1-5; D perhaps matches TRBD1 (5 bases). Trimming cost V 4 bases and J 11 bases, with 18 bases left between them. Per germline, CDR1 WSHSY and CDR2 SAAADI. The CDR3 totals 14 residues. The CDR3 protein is CASSGQPPDGSQHF. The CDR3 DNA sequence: TGCGCCAGCAGTGGACAGCCACCGGATGGATCCCAGCATTTT.

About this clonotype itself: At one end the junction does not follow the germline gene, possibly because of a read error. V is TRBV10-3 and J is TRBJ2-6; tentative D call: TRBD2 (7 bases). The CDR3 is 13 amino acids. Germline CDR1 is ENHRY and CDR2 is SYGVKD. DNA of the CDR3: TGTGCCATCAGTGGGGGGGGCACGGACACTGAAGCTTTC. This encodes CAISGGGTDTEAF.

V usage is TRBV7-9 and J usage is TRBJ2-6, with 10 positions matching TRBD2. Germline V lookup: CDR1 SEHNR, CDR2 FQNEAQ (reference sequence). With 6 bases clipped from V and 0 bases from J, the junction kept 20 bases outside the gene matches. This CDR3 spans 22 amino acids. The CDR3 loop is CASSGHQLIPTSGHSGANVLTF. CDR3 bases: TGTGCCAGCAGTGGACACCAACTTATACCGACTAGCGGGCACTCTGGGGCCAACGTCCTGACTTTC.

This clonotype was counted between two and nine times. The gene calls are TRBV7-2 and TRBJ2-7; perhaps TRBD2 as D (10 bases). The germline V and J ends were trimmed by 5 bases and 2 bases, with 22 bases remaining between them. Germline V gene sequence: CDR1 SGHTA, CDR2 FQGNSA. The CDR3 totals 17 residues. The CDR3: CASSQNRGLAGAYEQYF. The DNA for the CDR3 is TGTGCCAGCAGCCAAAACAGGGGGCTAGCGGGGGCCTACGAGCAGTACTTC.

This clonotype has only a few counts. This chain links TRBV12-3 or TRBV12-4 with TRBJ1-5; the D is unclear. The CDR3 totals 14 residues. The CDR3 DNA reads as TGTGCTAGTGGTTTGGGCGGGAGAAATCAGCCCCAGCATTTT. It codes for CASGLGGRNQPQHF.

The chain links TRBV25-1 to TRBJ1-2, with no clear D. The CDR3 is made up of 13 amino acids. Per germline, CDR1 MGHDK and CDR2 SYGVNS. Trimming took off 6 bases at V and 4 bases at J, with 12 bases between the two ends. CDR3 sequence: CASRPSPTYGYTF. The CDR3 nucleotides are TGTGCCAGCAGGCCCTCACCGACCTATGGCTACACCTTC.

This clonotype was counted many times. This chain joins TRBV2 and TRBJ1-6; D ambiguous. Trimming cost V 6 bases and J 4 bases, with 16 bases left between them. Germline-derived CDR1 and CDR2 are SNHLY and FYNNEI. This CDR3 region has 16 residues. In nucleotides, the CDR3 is TGTGCCAGCAGGGAAACCGAGGTCTTGTATAATTCACCCCTCCACTTT. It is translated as CASRETEVLYNSPLHF.

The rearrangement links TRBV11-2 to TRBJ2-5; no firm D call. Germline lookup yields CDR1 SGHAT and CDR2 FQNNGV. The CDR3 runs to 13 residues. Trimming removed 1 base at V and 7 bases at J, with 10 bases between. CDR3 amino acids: CASSLASLGTQYF. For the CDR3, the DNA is TGTGCCAGCAGCTTAGCCTCCCTAGGGACCCAGTACTTC.

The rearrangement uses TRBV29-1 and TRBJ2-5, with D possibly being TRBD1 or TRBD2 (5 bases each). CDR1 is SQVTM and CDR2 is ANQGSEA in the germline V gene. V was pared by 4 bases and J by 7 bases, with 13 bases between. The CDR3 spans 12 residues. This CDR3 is CSVVQARGTQYF. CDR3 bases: TGCAGCGTTGTACAGGCGAGGGGGACCCAGTACTTC.

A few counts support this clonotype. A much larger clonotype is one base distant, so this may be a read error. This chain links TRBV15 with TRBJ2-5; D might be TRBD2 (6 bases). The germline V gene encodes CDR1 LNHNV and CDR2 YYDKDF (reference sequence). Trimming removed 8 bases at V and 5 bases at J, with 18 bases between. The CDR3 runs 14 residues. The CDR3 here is CATDQRLEVETQYF. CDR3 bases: TGTGCCACCGACCAGAGACTAGAGGTTGAGACCCAGTACTTC.

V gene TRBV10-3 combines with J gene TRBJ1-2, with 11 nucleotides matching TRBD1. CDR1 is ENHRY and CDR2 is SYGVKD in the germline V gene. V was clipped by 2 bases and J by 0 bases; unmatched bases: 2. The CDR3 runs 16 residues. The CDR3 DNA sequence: TGTGCCATCAGTGAGAGGGGACAGGGGGCTAACTATGGCTACACCTTC. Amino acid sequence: CAISERGQGANYGYTF.

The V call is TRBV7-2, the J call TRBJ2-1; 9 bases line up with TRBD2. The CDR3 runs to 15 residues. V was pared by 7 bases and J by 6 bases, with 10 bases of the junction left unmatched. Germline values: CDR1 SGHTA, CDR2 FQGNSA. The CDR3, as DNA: TGTGCCAGCACCTCGGGGGGCGGGGGGGGCAATGAGCAGTTCTTC. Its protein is CASTSGGGGGNEQFF.

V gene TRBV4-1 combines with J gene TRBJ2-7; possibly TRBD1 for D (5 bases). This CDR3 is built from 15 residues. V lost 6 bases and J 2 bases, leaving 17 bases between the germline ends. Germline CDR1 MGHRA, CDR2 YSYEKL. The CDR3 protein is CASSPYHGQTYEQYF. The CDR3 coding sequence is TGCGCCAGCAGTCCCTATCATGGACAAACCTACGAGCAGTACTTC.

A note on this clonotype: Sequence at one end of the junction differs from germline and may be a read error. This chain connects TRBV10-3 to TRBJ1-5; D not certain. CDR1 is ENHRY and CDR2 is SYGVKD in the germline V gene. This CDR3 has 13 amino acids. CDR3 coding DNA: TGTGCCATCTGTGAAGGACTCAATCAGCCCCAGCATTTT. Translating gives CAICEGLNQPQHF.